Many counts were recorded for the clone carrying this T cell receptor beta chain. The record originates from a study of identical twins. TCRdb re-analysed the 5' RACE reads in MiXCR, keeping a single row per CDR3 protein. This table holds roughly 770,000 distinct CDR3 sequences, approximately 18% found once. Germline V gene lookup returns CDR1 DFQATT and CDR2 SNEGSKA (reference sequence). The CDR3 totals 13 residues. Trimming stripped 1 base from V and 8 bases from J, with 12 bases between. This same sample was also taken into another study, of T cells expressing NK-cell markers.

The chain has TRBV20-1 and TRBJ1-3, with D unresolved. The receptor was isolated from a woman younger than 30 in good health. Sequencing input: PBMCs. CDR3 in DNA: TGCAGTGCTAGAGCCCCTGCCGTTGACACCATATATTTT. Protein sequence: CSARAPAVDTIYF.